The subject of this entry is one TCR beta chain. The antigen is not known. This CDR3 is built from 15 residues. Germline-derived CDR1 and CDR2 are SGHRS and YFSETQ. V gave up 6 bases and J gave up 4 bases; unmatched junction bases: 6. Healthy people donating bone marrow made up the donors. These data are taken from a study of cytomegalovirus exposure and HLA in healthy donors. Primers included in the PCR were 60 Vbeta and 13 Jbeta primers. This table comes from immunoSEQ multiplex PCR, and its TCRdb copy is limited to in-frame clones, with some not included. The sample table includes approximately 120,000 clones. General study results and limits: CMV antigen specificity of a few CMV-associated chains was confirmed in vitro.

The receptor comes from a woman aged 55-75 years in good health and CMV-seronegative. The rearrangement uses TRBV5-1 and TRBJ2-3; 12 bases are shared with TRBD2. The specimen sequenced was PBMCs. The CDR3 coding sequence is TGCGCCAGCACCTCCGGGACTAGCGGGCCAGATACGCAGTATTTT. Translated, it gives CASTSGTSGPDTQYF.